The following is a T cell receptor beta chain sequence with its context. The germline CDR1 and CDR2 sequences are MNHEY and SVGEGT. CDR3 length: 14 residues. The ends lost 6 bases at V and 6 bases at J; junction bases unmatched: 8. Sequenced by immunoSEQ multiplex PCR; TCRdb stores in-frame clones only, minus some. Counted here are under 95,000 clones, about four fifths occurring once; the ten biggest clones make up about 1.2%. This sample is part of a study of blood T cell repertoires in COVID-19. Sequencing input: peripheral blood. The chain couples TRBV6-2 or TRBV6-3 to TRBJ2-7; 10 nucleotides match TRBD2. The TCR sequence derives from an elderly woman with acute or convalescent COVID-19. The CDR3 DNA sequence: TGTGCCAGCAGCCCTGGACTAGCGGTCTCCGAGCAGTACTTC. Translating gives CASSPGLAVSEQYF.